This is a list of T cell receptor beta chains from one sample in a study of T-cell reconstitution after alpha-beta-depleted transplantation in children. In TCRdb, the PCR reads were re-called with MiXCR into one record per CDR3 protein. The sample has about 97,000 distinct CDR3 sequences, about 6.8% seen once. Sequenced here: PBMCs, sampled before TCRalphabeta/CD19-depleted stem cell transplant. The receptor source for this set is a boy younger than 10 with acute lymphoblastic leukemia, due to receive a stem cell transplant. CDR3s include the opening cysteine and the closing phenylalanine or tryptophan.

v_call,j_call,cdr3_aa
TRBV7-9,TRBJ1-4,CASSPQGAQGEKLFF
TRBV20-1,TRBJ2-7,CSAQGGRYEQYF
TRBV25-1,TRBJ2-2,CASKKTTGQGTGGELFF
TRBV19,TRBJ1-5,CASSIRPRTPHNQPQHF
TRBV12-3/TRBV12-4,TRBJ1-4,CASSFRDRREKLFF
TRBV4-3,TRBJ2-5,CASSQGGRGGGAGETQYF
TRBV5-1,TRBJ2-7,CASSLEAGARYEQYF
TRBV6-1,TRBJ1-1,CASKYHTEAFF
TRBV12-5,TRBJ1-5,CASGPSRASNQPQHF
TRBV6-5,TRBJ2-3,CASSLRRGSTDTQYF
TRBV7-2,TRBJ2-3,CASSSGGGDTQYF
TRBV5-1,TRBJ1-1,CASSFGTGISNTEAFF
TRBV7-2,TRBJ1-1,CASSLARQHTEAFF